These 13 T cell receptor beta chains were all obtained from the same sample, sequenced in a study of human T cells and chemical hapten exposure. Regarding time point: patch test 1, 2 weeks after DPC sensitization. Regarding treatment: therapeutic diphenylcyclopropenone sensitization with weekly scalp DPC. TCRdb ran MiXCR on the RACE reads and lists one entry per CDR3 protein. The repertoire includes around 76,000 distinct CDR3 sequences, approximately 10% of them detected once, and approximately 3.7% sits in the top ten. Source: whole blood, taken in connection with sensitization to the hapten diphenylcyclopropenone (DPC). All receptors come from an older woman with alopecia areata. Some clones in this sample may be carry-over from other donors' samples.

The V call is TRBV5-5, the J call TRBJ1-1; TRBD1 matches 10 bases. Per the germline V gene, CDR1 is SGHKS and CDR2 is YYEKEE (reference sequence). The trim removed 4 bases at V and 8 bases at J, leaving 5 bases unmatched. The CDR3 consists of 13 residues. The CDR3 is CASSPDRGLEAFF. The CDR3 DNA is TGTGCCAGCAGCCCTGACAGGGGGCTAGAAGCTTTCTTT.

The chain couples TRBV7-2 to TRBJ2-5; the D is unclear. V was pared by 2 bases and J by 3 bases, with 7 bases between. The CDR3 length is 13 residues. Germline V gene sequence: CDR1 SGHTA, CDR2 FQGNSA. CDR3: CASSLIREETQYF. The CDR3 bases are TGTGCCAGCAGCTTAATCCGAGAAGAGACCCAGTACTTC.

The chain uses TRBV29-1 and TRBJ1-1, with TRBD1 as a possible D gene (5 bases). The CDR3 covers 11 residues. V was trimmed by 7 bases and J by 13 bases, leaving 19 bases between them. The germline CDR1 and CDR2 sequences are SQVTM and ANQGSEA. CDR3 residues: CSATLGGDGFF. The CDR3 region has the DNA TGCAGCGCTACGCTGGGGGGAGATGGTTTCTTT.

The table lists this clonotype with a few counts. In DNA form, the CDR3 reads TGTGCTAGTGTTCGGACGGTTCTTGGTAATACGCAGTATTTT. It encodes CASVRTVLGNTQYF. This rearrangement joins TRBV12-5 to TRBJ2-3; no definite D call. V was pared by 7 bases and J by 7 bases, with 18 bases between. Germline lookup yields CDR1 LGHNT and CDR2 FRNRAP. This CDR3 is built from 14 residues.

Remarks on this clonotype: This may be a read error, as it is one base from a much larger clone. The chain uses TRBV18 and TRBJ1-2; 7 nucleotides line up with TRBD1. CDR3 length: 15 amino acids. V lost 5 bases, J lost 2 bases, and 8 bases stayed unmatched. The germline CDR1 and CDR2 sequences are KGHSH and LQKENI. CDR3 sequence (DNA): TGTGCCAGCTCATCCGGAGACAGGGCAAACTATGGCTACACCTTC. Residues: CASSSGDRANYGYTF.

V usage is TRBV3-1 and J usage is TRBJ1-4; 7 bases align to TRBD1. This CDR3 contains 14 residues. V lost 3 bases to trimming and J lost 5 bases; unmatched junction nucleotides: 3. Germline-derived CDR1 and CDR2 are LGHDT and YNNKEL (reference sequence). CDR3 bases: TGTGCCAGCAGCCAGCAGGGGGTGAATGAAAAACTGTTTTTT. Protein: CASSQQGVNEKLFF.

This clonotype was counted a few times. The V call is TRBV29-1, the J call TRBJ1-2; D not resolved. CDR3 size: 11 residues. V was pared by 4 bases and J by 2 bases, with 5 bases between. Per the germline V gene, CDR1 is SQVTM and CDR2 is ANQGSEA. The chain's CDR3 is CSVAINYGYTF. The DNA of the CDR3 is TGCAGCGTTGCTATCAACTATGGCTACACCTTC.

This chain uses TRBV20-1 with TRBJ1-3; D call uncertain. CDR1 DFQATT and CDR2 SNEGSKA come from the germline V gene (reference sequence). Trimming took off 3 bases at V and 2 bases at J, with 11 bases between the two ends. The CDR3 sequence is 14 residues long. The CDR3 DNA sequence: TGCAGTGCTAGTAAGAGAAGGGCTGGAAACACCATATATTTT. Amino acid sequence: CSASKRRAGNTIYF.

The sample holds many counts of this clonotype. CDR3 nucleotides: TGCAGCGTGGCCGGCCGCCGGCCCGGAACAGATACGCAGTATTTT. It codes for CSVAGRRPGTDTQYF. V and J are TRBV29-1 and TRBJ2-3, with D hard to call. The CDR3 loop spans 15 amino acids. The V end lost 6 bases, the J end lost 3 bases, and 19 bases lay between the germline ends. CDR1 SQVTM and CDR2 ANQGSEA come from the germline V gene.

This clonotype was seen many times. The chain's CDR3 is CSARDYVVGTDTQYF. CDR3 nucleotide sequence: TGCAGTGCCCGAGATTACGTGGTCGGCACAGATACGCAGTATTTT. V is TRBV20-1 and J is TRBJ2-3, with unresolved D. Germline V gene sequence: CDR1 DFQATT, CDR2 SNEGSKA (reference sequence). The CDR3 consists of 15 residues. The V end was cut by 6 bases, the J end by 1 base, with 17 bases between.

This chain connects TRBV10-2 to TRBJ1-1; no definite D call. V was cut by 3 bases and J by 4 bases, with 12 bases left in between. Per the germline V gene, CDR1 is WSHSY and CDR2 is SAAADI. The CDR3 covers 14 residues. The chain's CDR3 is CASSEIQRSTEAFF. The CDR3 DNA is TGCGCCAGCAGTGAAATACAGAGGTCCACTGAAGCTTTCTTT.

This clonotype showed up many times. V gene TRBV14 combines with J gene TRBJ1-1; tentative D call: TRBD1 (6 bases). V lost 4 bases, J lost 1 base, and 13 bases lay in between. Germline CDR1 is SGHDN and CDR2 is FVKESK. The CDR3 totals 15 residues. The CDR3 loop is CASSPLGHKNTEAFF. The CDR3 coding sequence is TGTGCCAGCAGCCCCTTGGGACACAAGAACACTGAAGCTTTCTTT.

This clonotype was recorded at least ten times. This chain connects TRBV18 to TRBJ1-1; maybe TRBD1 (5 bases). The CDR3 is 12 amino acids. Germline V lookup: CDR1 KGHSH, CDR2 LQKENI. The ends were cut back, 2 bases at V and 7 bases at J, with 8 bases in the middle. CDR3 nucleotide sequence: TGTGCCAGCTCACCAACGGGGGGTGAAGCTTTCTTT. This codes for CASSPTGGEAFF.